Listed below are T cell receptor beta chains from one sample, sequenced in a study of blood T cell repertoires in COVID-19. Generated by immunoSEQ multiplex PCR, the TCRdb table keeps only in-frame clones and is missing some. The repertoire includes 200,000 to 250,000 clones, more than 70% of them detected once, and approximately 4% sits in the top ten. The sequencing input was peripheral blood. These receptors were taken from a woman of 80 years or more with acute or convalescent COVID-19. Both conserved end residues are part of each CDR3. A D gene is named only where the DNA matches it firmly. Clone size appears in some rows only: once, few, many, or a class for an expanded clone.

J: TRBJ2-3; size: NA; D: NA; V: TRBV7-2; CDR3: CASKRPRGTDTQYF; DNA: TGTGCCAGCAAGAGGCCCCGAGGAACAGATACGCAGTATTTT
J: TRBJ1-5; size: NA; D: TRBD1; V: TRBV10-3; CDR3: CAIRQGEKQPQHF; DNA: TGTGCCATCAGACAGGGGGAAAAGCAGCCCCAGCATTTT
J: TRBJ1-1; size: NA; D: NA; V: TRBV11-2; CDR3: CASSSLTGYTEAFF; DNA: TGTGCCAGCAGCTCTTTAACGGGGTACACTGAAGCTTTCTTT
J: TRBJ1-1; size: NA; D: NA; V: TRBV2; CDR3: CASRPSRTAEAFF; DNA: TGTGCCAGCAGGCCCAGCAGGACAGCTGAAGCTTTCTTT
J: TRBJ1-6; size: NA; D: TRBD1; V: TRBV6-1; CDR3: CASCEAPRQGASYNSPLHF; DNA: TGTGCCAGCTGTGAAGCTCCACGACAGGGGGCGAGCTATAATTCACCCCTCCACTTT
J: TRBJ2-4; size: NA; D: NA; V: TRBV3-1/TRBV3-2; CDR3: CASSQASPGSKNIQYF; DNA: TGTGCCAGCAGCCAGGCCAGTCCGGGGAGCAAAAACATTCAGTACTTC
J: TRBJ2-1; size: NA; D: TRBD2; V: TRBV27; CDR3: CASNPIGGAVYNEQFF; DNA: TGTGCCAGCAATCCCATCGGGGGGGCCGTCTACAATGAGCAGTTCTTC
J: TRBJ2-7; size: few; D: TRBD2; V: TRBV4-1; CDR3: CASSQGTSGAYEQYF; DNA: TGCGCCAGCAGCCAAGGGACTAGCGGCGCCTACGAGCAGTACTTC
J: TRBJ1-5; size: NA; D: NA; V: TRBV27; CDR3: CASSFEYNQPQHF; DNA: TGTGCCAGCAGTTTTGAGTATAATCAGCCCCAGCATTTT
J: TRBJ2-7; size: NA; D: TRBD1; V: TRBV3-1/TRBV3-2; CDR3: CASSQSAGGYEQYF; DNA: TGTGCCAGCAGCCAATCAGCAGGGGGATACGAGCAGTACTTC
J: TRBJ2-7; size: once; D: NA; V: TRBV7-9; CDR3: CASTQDSSYEQYF; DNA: TGTGCCAGCACCCAGGACAGCTCCTACGAGCAGTACTTC
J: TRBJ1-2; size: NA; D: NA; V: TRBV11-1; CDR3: CASSLAHGVYGGYTF; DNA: TGTGCCAGCAGCTTAGCGCACGGGGTATACGGTGGCTACACCTTC
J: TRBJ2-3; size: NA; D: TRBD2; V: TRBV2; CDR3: CASSETRGGRTDTQYF; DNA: TGTGCCAGCAGTGAAACTCGCGGGGGACGCACAGATACGCAGTATTTT
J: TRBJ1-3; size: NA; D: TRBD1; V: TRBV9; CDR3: CASSIRTGRGNTIYF; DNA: TGTGCCAGCAGCATCCGGACAGGACGAGGAAACACCATATATTTT
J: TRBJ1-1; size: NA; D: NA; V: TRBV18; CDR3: CASSPQVSTRTEAFF; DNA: TGTGCCAGCTCACCCCAAGTTTCGACAAGAACTGAAGCTTTCTTT
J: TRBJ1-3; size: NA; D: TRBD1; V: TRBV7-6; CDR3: CASSLRDRGPPGEGNTIYF; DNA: TGTGCCAGCAGCTTACGGGACAGGGGGCCCCCGGGGGAAGGAAACACCATATATTTT
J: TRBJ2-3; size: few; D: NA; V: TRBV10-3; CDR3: CAISGSGGTRTQYF; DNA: TGTGCCATCAGTGGAAGCGGAGGGACCCGTACGCAGTATTTT
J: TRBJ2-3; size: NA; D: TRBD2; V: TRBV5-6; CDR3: CASSPNPSGGNPSTDTQYF; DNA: TGTGCCAGCAGCCCGAATCCTAGCGGGGGGAATCCTAGCACAGATACGCAGTATTTT
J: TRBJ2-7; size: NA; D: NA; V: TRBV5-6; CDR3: CASSPTWGGEQYF; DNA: TGTGCCAGCAGCCCCACCTGGGGAGGCGAGCAGTACTTC
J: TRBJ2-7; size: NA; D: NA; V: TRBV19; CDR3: CASKAEFNLGLEQYF; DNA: TGTGCCAGCAAAGCGGAGTTTAACCTGGGTCTAGAGCAGTACTTC
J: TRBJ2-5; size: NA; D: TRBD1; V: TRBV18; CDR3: CASSALGQPQETQYF; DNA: TGTGCCAGCTCAGCACTGGGACAGCCCCAAGAGACCCAGTACTTC
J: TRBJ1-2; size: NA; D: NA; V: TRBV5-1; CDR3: CASTQGKANYGYTF; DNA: TGCGCCAGCACCCAGGGAAAAGCTAACTATGGCTACACCTTC
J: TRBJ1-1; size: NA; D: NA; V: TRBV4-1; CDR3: CASSQLPYREAFF; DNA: TGCGCCAGCAGCCAACTCCCCTACCGTGAAGCTTTCTTT
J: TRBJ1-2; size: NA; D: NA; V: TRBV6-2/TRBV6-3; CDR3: CASSYSEAAGYTF; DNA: TGTGCCAGCAGTTACTCGGAGGCAGCGGGCTACACCTTC
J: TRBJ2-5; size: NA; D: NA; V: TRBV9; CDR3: CASSVATSPQETQYF; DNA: TGTGCCAGCAGCGTAGCTACGAGCCCTCAAGAGACCCAGTACTTC
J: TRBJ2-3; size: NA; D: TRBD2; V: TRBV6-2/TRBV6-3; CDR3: CASSYPRSRTSSRDTQYF; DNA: TGTGCCAGCAGTTACCCCCGATCCAGGACTAGCTCGCGAGATACGCAGTATTTT
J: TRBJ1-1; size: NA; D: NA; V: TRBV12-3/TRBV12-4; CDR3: CASSFREVEAFF; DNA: TGTGCCAGCAGTTTCAGGGAAGTAGAAGCTTTCTTT
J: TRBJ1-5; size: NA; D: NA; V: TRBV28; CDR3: CASSTGSNQPQHF; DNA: TGTGCCAGCAGTACGGGTAGCAATCAGCCCCAGCATTTT